These 26 T cell receptor beta chains share one sample of origin, sequenced in a study of tissue T cells after allogeneic stem cell transplantation. Time point meaning: mouse harvest day 14 after allogeneic transplant. The graft held 10^6 splenic CD5+ T cells and 10^7 T-cell-depleted bone marrow cells. TCRdb keeps only in-frame clones here, not all; method: immunoSEQ multiplex PCR. This table holds roughly 6,000 clones, 40% to 60% found once. Sequencing was carried out using gut tissue. All receptors derive from a female BALB/c mouse given C57BL/6 T cells with graft-versus-host disease after an allogeneic hematopoietic cell transplant.

Details on this clone: Gene names refer to mouse genes. The read terminates 1 residue ahead of where the CDR3 ends, so the germline J gene completes it. This chain uses TRBV26 with TRBJ2-1, with 8 bases aligning to TRBD2. Germline V CDR1 and CDR2: KGHPV, FQNQEV (reference sequence). The CDR3 length is 14 residues. The V gene end was trimmed by 4 bases and the J gene end by 5 bases; junction bases not matched to a gene: 4. This CDR3 reads CASSRLGGHAEQFF. The CDR3 bases that were read are TGTGCCAGCAGTCGGCTGGGGGGCCATGCTGAGCAGTTC.

To note about this clone: Genes and germline come from the mouse. Read data end 1 residue before the CDR3 end; the end is taken from the germline J gene. The genes are TRBV26 and TRBJ2-7; 10 bases line up with TRBD2. CDR1 and CDR2 from the germline V gene are KGHPV and FQNQEV (reference sequence). The CDR3 extends over 13 amino acids. The trim removed 2 bases at V and 6 bases at J, leaving 1 base unmatched. CDR3 DNA, as far as it was read: TGTGCCAGCAGTCTGACTGGGGGGGTTGAACAGTAC. Translated, it gives CASSLTGGVEQY. Given in full, the CDR3 is CASSLTGGVEQYF.

On this clone: Gene and germline names: mouse. Read data end 1 residue before the CDR3 end; the end is taken from the germline J gene. The chain is built from TRBV26 and TRBJ1-2, with D possibly being TRBD1 (5 bases). Trimming took off 4 bases at V and 1 base at J, with 10 bases between the two ends. Per the germline V gene, CDR1 is KGHPV and CDR2 is FQNQEV (reference sequence). The CDR3 runs to 14 residues. The CDR3 sequence: CASSRARVNSDYTF. The covered CDR3 bases are TGTGCCAGCAGTCGGGCCAGGGTAAACTCCGACTACACC.

A note on this clone: The listed genes are named as in mouse. The read ends 1 residue early relative to the CDR3; the germline J gene fills the gap. The chain is built from TRBV26 and TRBJ1-1; a possible D gene is TRBD1 (6 bases). This CDR3 contains 12 residues. CDR1 and CDR2 (germline): KGHPV, FQNQEV (reference sequence). Trimming removed 7 bases at V and 1 base at J, with 7 bases between. The covered CDR3 bases are TGTGCCAGCAACAGGGCGAACACAGAAGTCTTC. Its protein product is CASNRANTEVF. The whole CDR3 reads CASNRANTEVFF.

Note on this clone: The listed genes are named as in mouse. The DNA ends 1 residue before the CDR3 does, and the rest of the CDR3 is filled in from the germline J gene. The chain is built from TRBV26 and TRBJ2-4; D call uncertain. The CDR3 covers 14 residues. Trimming left V 2 bases short and J 0 bases short, with 6 bases between. In germline, CDR1 is KGHPV, CDR2 FQNQEV (reference sequence). The part of the CDR3 DNA that was read is TGTGCCAGCAGTCTGGTCTTTAGTCAAAACACCTTGTAC. This gives the protein CASSLVFSQNTLY. The entire CDR3 is CASSLVFSQNTLYF.

Comment on this clone: The listed genes are named as in mouse. The CDR3 goes on 1 residue after the read ends, and that part is filled in from the germline J gene. The rearrangement joins TRBV3 to TRBJ2-7, with 11 nucleotides matching TRBD2. The germline gives CDR1 SNHLY, CDR2 FYNGKV (reference sequence). Trimming at V came to 6 bases and at J to 7 bases, leaving 8 bases not matched to a gene. The CDR3 spans 14 residues. The CDR3 loop reads CASSRTGGAHEQYF. The CDR3 DNA, read in part, is TGTGCCAGCAGTCGTACTGGGGGGGCGCACGAACAGTAC.

This clone was found a few times. Gene labels here are mouse ones. The CDR3 end is not reached by the read, which stops 1 residue before it; the germline J gene fills it in. The V call is TRBV5, the J call TRBJ1-1; tentatively, D is TRBD1 (5 bases). The CDR3 consists of 14 residues. Germline V gene sequence: CDR1 LGHNA, CDR2 YNLKQL (reference sequence). Trimming removed 1 base from V and 0 bases from J, with 6 bases in between. The sequenced part of the CDR3 DNA is TGTGCCAGCAGCCAAGCACAGGCAAACACAGAAGTCTTC. Translation gives CASSQAQANTEVF. The whole CDR3 region reads CASSQAQANTEVFF.

As concerns this clone: Each gene name is a mouse one. The read falls 1 residue short of the CDR3 end, and the missing part is taken from the germline J gene. The V gene is TRBV15, the J gene TRBJ1-3; D ambiguous. The germline V and J ends were trimmed by 4 bases and 0 bases, with 7 bases remaining between them. This CDR3 is built from 14 residues. The germline CDR1 and CDR2 sequences are SGHND and FRSKSL. This chain's CDR3 is CASSSGRSGNTLYF. Incomplete CDR3 DNA: TGTGCCAGCAGTTCCGGGCGTTCTGGAAATACGCTCTAT.

This clone counts as medium-sized (0.01 to 0.1%). Gene names follow the mouse nomenclature. Read data end 1 residue before the CDR3 end; the end is taken from the germline J gene. V gene TRBV29 combines with J gene TRBJ2-5, with no clear D. CDR3 length equals 12 residues. Trimming removed 8 bases from V and 0 bases from J, with 6 bases in between. From germline, CDR1 is MSHET and CDR2 SYDVDS. CDR3 DNA, as far as it was read: TGTGCTAGCGGGCTTAACCAAGACACCCAGTAC. This sequence encodes CASGLNQDTQY. The entire CDR3 is CASGLNQDTQYF. Full variable domain (outside the CDR3, taken from reference TRBV29 and TRBJ2-5): DMKVTQMPRYLIKRMGENVLLECGQDMSHETMYWYRQDPGLGLQLIYISYDVDSNSEGDIPKGYRVSRKKREHFSLILDSAKTNQTSVYFCASGLNQDTQYFGPGTRLLVL.

This clone was detected a few times. Gene labels here are mouse ones. The CDR3 extends 1 residue past the end of the read, so its final part is completed from the germline J gene. The chain is built from TRBV26 and TRBJ1-5; D uncertain. The CDR3 length is 14 residues. Trimming shortened V by 0 bases and J by 1 base, and 4 bases separated the two germline ends. Germline V gene lookup returns CDR1 KGHPV and CDR2 FQNQEV (reference sequence). This CDR3 reads CASSLSGNNQAPLF. The sequenced part of the CDR3 DNA is TGTGCCAGCAGTCTGTCCGGAAACAACCAGGCTCCGCTT.

This clone was recorded a few times. Gene names are mouse gene names. CDR3 DNA, as far as it was read: TGTGCCAGCAGCTCGCAGGGGAGCCACCAAGACACCCAGTAC. It yields the protein CASSSQGSHQDTQY. The whole CDR3 sequence reads CASSSQGSHQDTQYF. The chain joins TRBV3 to TRBJ2-5; TRBD1 is a possible D gene (6 bases). From the germline J gene comes the end of the CDR3, since the read stops 1 residue before it. CDR1 and CDR2 from the germline V gene are SNHLY and FYNGKV (reference sequence). This CDR3 is built from 15 residues. V lost 4 bases and J 1 base, leaving 12 bases between the germline ends.

This clone has just a few counts. Genes and germline come from the mouse. The CDR3 here is CASSVGGARYEQYF. The sequenced part of the CDR3 DNA is TGTGCCAGCTCTGTCGGGGGGGCGCGCTATGAACAGTAC. This sequence joins TRBV12-2 and TRBJ2-7; 8 bases match TRBD2. The read terminates 1 residue before the CDR3 end, so the remaining end is supplied by the germline J gene. After removal of 3 bases from V and 3 bases from J, the junction contained 6 bases not matched to a gene. Germline loops: CDR1 SGHLS, CDR2 HYDKME. There are 14 residues in the CDR3.

Concerning this clone itself: The listed genes are named as in mouse. The read stops 1 residue short of the end of the CDR3; the missing end is completed from the germline J gene. The chain couples TRBV15 to TRBJ2-7; possible D gene TRBD2, 6 bases. V lost 4 bases and J lost 4, with 11 bases in between. The CDR3 loop spans 13 amino acids. Germline-derived CDR1 and CDR2 are SGHND and FRSKSL. The CDR3 sequence is CASSSALGYEQYF. The CDR3 bases that were read are TGTGCCAGCAGTTCCGCCCTGGGGTATGAACAGTAC.

As for this clone: Gene names and germline refer to mouse. The observed sequence ends 1 residue before the CDR3 terminus, with the missing tail filled in from the germline J gene. V usage is TRBV31 and J usage is TRBJ1-3, with 9 bases aligning to TRBD1. This CDR3 comprises 16 residues. CDR1 is GKSSPN and CDR2 is SITVG in the germline V gene. V shed 0 bases, J shed 2 bases, and the junction held 5 bases outside the gene matches. CDR3 DNA, as far as it was read: TGTGCCTGGAGTCTACCAGGGACAGGGACTGGAAATACGCTCTAT. It translates to CAWSLPGTGTGNTLY. The CDR3 in its entirety is CAWSLPGTGTGNTLYF. The variable domain in full, completed from reference TRBV31 and TRBJ1-3, reads AQTIHQWPVAEIKAVGSPLSLGCTIKGKSSPNLYWYWQATGGTLQQLFYSITVGQVESVVQLNLSASRPKDDQFILSTEKLLLSHSGFYLCAWSLPGTGTGNTLYFGEGSRLIVV.

As concerns this clone: The germline and genes are mouse ones. The read stops 1 residue short of the end of the CDR3; the missing end is completed from the germline J gene. This rearrangement joins TRBV16 to TRBJ2-5; 8 bases match TRBD1. The germline gives CDR1 SGHSA, CDR2 FRNQAP. This CDR3 spans 14 amino acids. After removal of 5 bases from V and 5 bases from J, the junction contained 6 bases not matched to a gene. The CDR3 protein is CASSDRGRGDTQYF. CDR3 DNA, as far as it was read: TGTGCAAGCAGCGACAGGGGAAGGGGAGACACCCAGTAC.

As regards this clone: Genes and germline are mouse. Sequencing ends 1 residue short of the CDR3 end; the germline J gene provides the rest. The chain couples TRBV12-2 to TRBJ2-2, with no clear D. Germline-derived CDR1 and CDR2 are SGHLS and HYDKME. Deletions cut 2 bases from V and 1 base from J, with 7 bases between. This CDR3 has 14 amino acids. The part of the CDR3 DNA that was read is TGTGCCAGCTCTCCCCCCGGAAACACCGGGCAGCTCTAC. Translated: CASSPPGNTGQLY. The CDR3 in full is CASSPPGNTGQLYF.

This clone rates as large. The genes and germline here are from mouse. The CDR3 is CASSRLGVYEQYF. The sequenced CDR3 bases are TGTGCTAGCAGCCGACTGGGGGTCTATGAACAGTAC. This chain links TRBV17 with TRBJ2-7; 9 nucleotides agree with TRBD2. The sequenced fragment ends 1 residue before the CDR3 boundary, so the rest is inferred from the germline J gene. The CDR3 has 13 amino acids. CDR1 is MNHDT, CDR2 YYDKIL, per germline. Trimming took 6 bases from V and 3 from J; bases not matched to a gene: 3.

Of note for this clone: Gene names and germline match the mouse. The read halts 1 residue ahead of the CDR3 end, with the missing end drawn from the germline J gene. This chain connects TRBV13-3 to TRBJ2-7; 7 bases fit TRBD1. V gave up 4 bases and J gave up 5 bases; unmatched junction bases: 3. CDR3 length equals 12 residues. Germline V gives CDR1 NNHDY, CDR2 SYVADS. The CDR3 loop is CASSPTGDEQYF. The DNA read from the CDR3 is TGTGCCAGCAGTCCCACAGGGGATGAACAGTAC.

As regards this clone: Each gene name is a mouse one. The CDR3 end lies 1 residue beyond the end of the read and is filled in from the germline J gene. This chain joins TRBV3 and TRBJ2-3; TRBD2 agrees at 9 bases. The CDR3 contains 16 residues. Germline loops: CDR1 SNHLY, CDR2 FYNGKV (reference sequence). The trim removed 4 bases at V and 3 bases at J, leaving 8 bases unmatched. Partial CDR3 DNA: TGTGCCAGCAGCTCACAGGGGTGGGGGGGCGCAGAAACGCTGTAT. Amino acid sequence: CASSSQGWGGAETLY. The entire CDR3 sequence reads CASSSQGWGGAETLYF.

Points on this clone: The gene symbols are mouse symbols. From the germline J gene comes the end of the CDR3, since the read stops 1 residue before it. This sequence joins TRBV23 and TRBJ2-3. The CDR3 consists of 14 residues. Germline-derived CDR1 and CDR2 are KGHTA and FQNQQP. Incomplete CDR3 DNA: TGCTCCAGCAGTCAAGGCTTTAGTGCAGAAACGCTGTAT. Protein product: CSSSQGFSAETLY. The entire CDR3 protein reads CSSSQGFSAETLYF.

Relative to its sample, this clone is medium-sized (0.01 to 0.1%). Mouse gene names apply. The CDR3 is cut off 1 residue early in the read; its end comes from the germline J gene. The chain employs TRBV1 and TRBJ2-7; 7 bases agree with TRBD2. The CDR3 has 14 amino acids. V trimming: 2 bases; J trimming: 2 bases; junction bases outside the gene matches: 3. Germline V gene data show CDR1 as NSQYPW and CDR2 as LRSPGD (reference sequence). The CDR3 spells CTCSASWGTYEQYF. CDR3 bases read: TGCACCTGCAGTGCATCCTGGGGGACCTATGAACAGTAC.

This clone came up a few times. Genes here carry mouse names. The read ends 1 residue shy of where the CDR3 ends; the end is completed using the germline J gene. This chain uses TRBV26 with TRBJ2-4, with 9 bases aligning to TRBD1. The germline gives CDR1 KGHPV, CDR2 FQNQEV (reference sequence). There are 14 residues in the CDR3. Trimming took 4 bases from V and 1 from J; bases not matched to a gene: 0. The CDR3 is CASSRTGGQNTLYF. The DNA read from the CDR3 is TGTGCCAGCAGTCGGACAGGGGGTCAAAACACCTTGTAC.

A remark on this clone: Gene names and germline match the mouse. Read sequence stops 1 residue before the CDR3 end, and the germline J gene provides the missing end. The same CDR3 arises from other DNA sequences in this sample as well. This chain joins TRBV26 and TRBJ2-3; no clear D. Trimming took 2 bases from V and 0 from J, leaving 3 bases between them. Germline V lookup: CDR1 KGHPV, CDR2 FQNQEV (reference sequence). The CDR3 totals 13 residues. The covered CDR3 bases are TGTGCCAGCAGTCTGCCAAGTGCAGAAACGCTGTAT. Its protein is CASSLPSAETLY. The full CDR3 protein reads CASSLPSAETLYF. Full variable domain (missing parts from reference TRBV26 and TRBJ2-3): NSKVIQTPRYLVKGQGQKAKMRCIPEKGHPVVFWYQQNKNNEFKFLINFQNQEVLQQIDMTEKRFSAECPSNSPCSLEIQSSEAGDSALYLCASSLPSAETLYFGSGTRLTVL.

By share, this clone counts as medium-sized (0.01 to 0.1%). Gene names are the mouse ones. The CDR3 extends 1 residue past the end of the read, so its final part is completed from the germline J gene. The rearrangement links TRBV1 to TRBJ2-2, with D possibly being TRBD2 (6 bases). V was trimmed by 3 bases and J by 5 bases, leaving 7 bases between them. Germline CDR1 NSQYPW, CDR2 LRSPGD (reference sequence). CDR3 length: 13 residues. The chain's CDR3 is CTCSAGGTGQLYF. CDR3 bases read: TGCACCTGCAGTGCGGGGGGAACCGGGCAGCTCTAC.

Regarding this clone: Each gene name is a mouse one. Sequencing ends 1 residue short of the CDR3 end; the germline J gene provides the rest. V gene TRBV4 combines with J gene TRBJ2-4; tentative D call: TRBD1 (5 bases). The CDR3 totals 15 residues. The V end was cut by 3 bases, the J end by 3 bases, with 13 bases between. The germline gives CDR1 LGHDT, CDR2 YNNKQL (reference sequence). The part of the CDR3 DNA that was read is TGTGCCAGCAGCTATCCAGGTAGGGGACAAAACACCTTGTAC. Protein: CASSYPGRGQNTLY. The full-length CDR3 reads as CASSYPGRGQNTLYF.

For this clone: Gene and germline names: mouse. The sequenced fragment ends 1 residue before the CDR3 boundary, so the rest is inferred from the germline J gene. V is TRBV13-3 and J is TRBJ2-2, with 11 bases matching TRBD1. J lost 0 bases, V lost 4 bases, and 2 bases had no gene match. This CDR3 is 16 amino acids long. The germline CDR1 and CDR2 sequences are NNHDY and SYVADS. The CDR3 is CASSRDRGANTGQLYF. Incomplete CDR3 DNA: TGTGCCAGCAGTCGGGACAGGGGGGCAAACACCGGGCAGCTCTAC. Supplemented by reference TRBV13-3 and TRBJ2-2, the full variable domain reads EAAVTQSPRSKVAVTGGKVTLSCHQTNNHDYMYWYRQDTGHGLRLIHYSYVADSTEKGDIPDGYKASRPSQENFSLILELASLSQTAVYFCASSRDRGANTGQLYFGEGSKLTVL.